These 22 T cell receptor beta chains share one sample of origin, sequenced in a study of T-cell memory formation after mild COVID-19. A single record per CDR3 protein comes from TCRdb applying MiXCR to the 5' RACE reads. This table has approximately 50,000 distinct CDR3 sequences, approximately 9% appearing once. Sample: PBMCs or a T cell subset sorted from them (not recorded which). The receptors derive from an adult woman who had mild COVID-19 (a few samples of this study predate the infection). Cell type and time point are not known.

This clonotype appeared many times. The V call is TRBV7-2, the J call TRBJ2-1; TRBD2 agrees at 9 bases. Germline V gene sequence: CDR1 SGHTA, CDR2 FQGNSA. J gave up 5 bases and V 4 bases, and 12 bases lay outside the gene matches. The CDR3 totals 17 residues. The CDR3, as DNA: TGTGCCAGCAGCTCGCCCAGGAGGGCGGGAGGGAACAATGAGCAGTTCTTC. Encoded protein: CASSSPRRAGGNNEQFF.

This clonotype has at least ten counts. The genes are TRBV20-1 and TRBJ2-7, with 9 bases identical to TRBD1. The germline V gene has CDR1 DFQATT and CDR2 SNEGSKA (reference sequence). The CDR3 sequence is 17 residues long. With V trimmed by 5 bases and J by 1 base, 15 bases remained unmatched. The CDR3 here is CSAPLTGRDRASYEQYF. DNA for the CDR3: TGCAGTGCTCCCTTGACCGGCCGGGACAGGGCTTCCTACGAGCAGTACTTC.

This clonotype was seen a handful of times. The CDR3 spells CASSIPRDYLTDTQYF. The CDR3 region has the DNA TGTGCCAGCAGCATACCTCGGGACTACCTCACAGATACGCAGTATTTT. The V gene is TRBV7-9, the J gene TRBJ2-3; 7 bases align to TRBD2. The CDR3 is 16 residues long. Losses at the gene ends were 5 bases for V and 2 bases for J; bases not matched to a gene: 10. Germline V gene lookup returns CDR1 SEHNR and CDR2 FQNEAQ (reference sequence).

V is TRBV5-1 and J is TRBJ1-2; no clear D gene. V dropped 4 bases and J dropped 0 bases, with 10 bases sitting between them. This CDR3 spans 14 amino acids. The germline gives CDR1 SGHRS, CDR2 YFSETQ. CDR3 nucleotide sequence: TGCGCCAGCAGCGAGGCAGCGGCTAACTATGGCTACACCTTC. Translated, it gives CASSEAAANYGYTF.

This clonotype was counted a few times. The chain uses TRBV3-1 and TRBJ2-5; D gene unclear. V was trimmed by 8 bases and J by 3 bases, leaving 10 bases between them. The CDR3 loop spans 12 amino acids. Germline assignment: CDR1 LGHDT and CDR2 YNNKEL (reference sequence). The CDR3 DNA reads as TGTGCCAGCGCCCCAGACGAAGAGACCCAGTACTTC. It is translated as CASAPDEETQYF.

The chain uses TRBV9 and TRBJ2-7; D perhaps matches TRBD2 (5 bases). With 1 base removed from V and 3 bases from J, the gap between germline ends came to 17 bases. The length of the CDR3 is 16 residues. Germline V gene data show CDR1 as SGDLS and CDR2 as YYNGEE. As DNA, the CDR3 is TGTGCCAGCAGCGTAAGGTCCGGACGGGGTAACTACGAGCAGTACTTC. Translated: CASSVRSGRGNYEQYF.

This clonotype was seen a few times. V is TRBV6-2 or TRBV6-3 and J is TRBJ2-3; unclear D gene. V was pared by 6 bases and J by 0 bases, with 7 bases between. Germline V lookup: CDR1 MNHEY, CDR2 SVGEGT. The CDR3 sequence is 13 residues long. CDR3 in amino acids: CASRPISTDTQYF. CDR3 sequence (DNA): TGTGCCAGCAGGCCCATCAGCACAGATACGCAGTATTTT.

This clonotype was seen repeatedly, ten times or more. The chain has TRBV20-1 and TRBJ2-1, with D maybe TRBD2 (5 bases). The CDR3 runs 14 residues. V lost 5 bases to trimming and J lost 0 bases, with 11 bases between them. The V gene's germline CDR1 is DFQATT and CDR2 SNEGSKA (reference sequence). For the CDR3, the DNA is TGCAGTGCTTCCCGGGGTAGCTCCTACAATGAGCAGTTCTTC. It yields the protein CSASRGSSYNEQFF.

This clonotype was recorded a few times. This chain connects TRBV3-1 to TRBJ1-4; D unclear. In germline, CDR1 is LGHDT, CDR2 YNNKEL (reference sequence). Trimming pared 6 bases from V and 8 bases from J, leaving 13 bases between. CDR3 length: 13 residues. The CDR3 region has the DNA TGTGCCAGCAGACCCGCATCTGGGGAAAAACTGTTTTTT. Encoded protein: CASRPASGEKLFF.

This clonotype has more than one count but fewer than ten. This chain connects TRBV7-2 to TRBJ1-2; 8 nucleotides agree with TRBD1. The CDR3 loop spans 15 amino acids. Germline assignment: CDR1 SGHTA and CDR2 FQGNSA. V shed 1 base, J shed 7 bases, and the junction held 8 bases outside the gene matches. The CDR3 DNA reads TGTGCCAGCAGCTTAGGGACAGGGTTAGTAGGTGGCTACACCTTC. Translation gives CASSLGTGLVGGYTF.

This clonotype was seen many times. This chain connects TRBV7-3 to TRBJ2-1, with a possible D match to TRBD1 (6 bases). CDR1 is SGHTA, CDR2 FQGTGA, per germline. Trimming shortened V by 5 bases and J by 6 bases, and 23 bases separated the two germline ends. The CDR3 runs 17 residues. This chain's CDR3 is CASSVKTFTGIGNEQFF. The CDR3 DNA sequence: TGTGCCAGCAGCGTAAAAACCTTCACAGGGATCGGCAATGAGCAGTTCTTC.

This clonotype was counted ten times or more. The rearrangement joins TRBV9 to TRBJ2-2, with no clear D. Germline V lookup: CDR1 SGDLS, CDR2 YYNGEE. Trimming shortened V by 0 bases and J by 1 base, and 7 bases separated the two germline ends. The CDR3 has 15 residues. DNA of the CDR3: TGTGCCAGCAGCGTAGGCCCGGGGAACACCGGGGAGCTGTTTTTT. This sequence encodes CASSVGPGNTGELFF.

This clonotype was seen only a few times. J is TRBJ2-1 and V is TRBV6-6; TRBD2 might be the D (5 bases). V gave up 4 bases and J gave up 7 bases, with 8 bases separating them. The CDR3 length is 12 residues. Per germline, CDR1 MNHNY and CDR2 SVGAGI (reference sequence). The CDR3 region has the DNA TGTGCCAGCAGTTTTAGCGAGAATGAGCAGTTCTTC. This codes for CASSFSENEQFF.

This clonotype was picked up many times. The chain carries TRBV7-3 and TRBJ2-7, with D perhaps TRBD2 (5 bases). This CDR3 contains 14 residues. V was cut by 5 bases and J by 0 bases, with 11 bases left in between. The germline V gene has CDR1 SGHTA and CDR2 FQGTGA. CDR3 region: CASSPRTDSYEQYF. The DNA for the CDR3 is TGTGCCAGCAGCCCGAGGACTGACTCCTACGAGCAGTACTTC.

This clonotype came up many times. The CDR3: CSVVQEGITDTQYF. The CDR3 nucleotides are TGCAGCGTCGTCCAGGAAGGAATCACAGATACGCAGTATTTT. The rearrangement links TRBV29-1 to TRBJ2-3, with D hard to call. The CDR3 runs 14 residues. Between the trimmed V and J ends, which lost 6 bases and 2 bases, there was a span of 15 bases. Germline V gene sequence: CDR1 SQVTM, CDR2 ANQGSEA.

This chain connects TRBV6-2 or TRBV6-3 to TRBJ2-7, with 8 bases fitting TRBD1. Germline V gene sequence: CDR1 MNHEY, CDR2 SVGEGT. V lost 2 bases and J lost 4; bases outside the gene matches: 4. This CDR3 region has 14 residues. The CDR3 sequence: CASSYRRGPYEQYF. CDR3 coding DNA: TGTGCCAGCAGTTACCGCAGGGGGCCGTACGAGCAGTACTTC.

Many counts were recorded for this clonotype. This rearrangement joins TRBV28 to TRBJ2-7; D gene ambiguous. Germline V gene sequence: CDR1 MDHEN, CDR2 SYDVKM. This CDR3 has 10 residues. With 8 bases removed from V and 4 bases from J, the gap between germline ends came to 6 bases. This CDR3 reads CASGVYEQYF. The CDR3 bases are TGTGCCAGCGGAGTTTACGAGCAGTACTTC.

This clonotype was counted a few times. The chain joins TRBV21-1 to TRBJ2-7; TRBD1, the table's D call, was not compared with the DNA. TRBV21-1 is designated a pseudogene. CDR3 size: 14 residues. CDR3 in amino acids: CASSNLWDSYEQYF. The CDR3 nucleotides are TGTGCCAGCAGCAACCTCTGGGACAGCTACGAGCAGTACTTC.

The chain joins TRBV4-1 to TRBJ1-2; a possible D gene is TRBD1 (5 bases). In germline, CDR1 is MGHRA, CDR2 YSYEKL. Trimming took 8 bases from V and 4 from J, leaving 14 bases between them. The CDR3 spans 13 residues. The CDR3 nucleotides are TGCGCCAGCGCCCAGGGCAAGAGCTATGGCTACACCTTC. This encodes CASAQGKSYGYTF.

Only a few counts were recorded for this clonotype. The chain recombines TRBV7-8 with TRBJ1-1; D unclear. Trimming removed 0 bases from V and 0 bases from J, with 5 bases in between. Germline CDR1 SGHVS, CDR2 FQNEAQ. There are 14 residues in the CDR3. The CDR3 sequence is CASSLAHLNTEAFF. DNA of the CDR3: TGTGCCAGCAGCTTAGCTCACCTGAACACTGAAGCTTTCTTT.

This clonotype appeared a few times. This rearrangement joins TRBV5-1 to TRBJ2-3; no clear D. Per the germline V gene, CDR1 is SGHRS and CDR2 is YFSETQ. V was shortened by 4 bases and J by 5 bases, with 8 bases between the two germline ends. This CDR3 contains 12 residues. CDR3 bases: TGCGCCAGCAGCCCGGACCTAGATACGCAGTATTTT. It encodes CASSPDLDTQYF. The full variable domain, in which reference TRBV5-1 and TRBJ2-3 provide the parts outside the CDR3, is KAGVTQTPRYLIKTRGQQVTLSCSPISGHRSVSWYQQTPGQGLQFLFEYFSETQRNKGNFPGRFSGRQFSNSRSEMNVSTLELGDSALYLCASSPDLDTQYFGPGTRLTVL.

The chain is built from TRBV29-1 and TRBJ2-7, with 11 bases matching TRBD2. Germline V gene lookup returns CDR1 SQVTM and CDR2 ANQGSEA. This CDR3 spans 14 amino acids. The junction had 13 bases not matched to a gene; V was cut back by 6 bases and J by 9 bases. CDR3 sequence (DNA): TGCAGCGTGGTGGGGGTTAGCGGGAGGGCCTGGCAGTACTTC. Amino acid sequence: CSVVGVSGRAWQYF.